This T cell receptor (beta chain) comes out of a study of T cell clones after liver transplantation. Trimming pared 4 bases from V and 4 bases from J, leaving 10 bases between. The germline CDR1 and CDR2 sequences are SGHAT and FQNNGV. This CDR3 spans 14 amino acids. Some clones are missing from TCRdb's copy, which holds only in-frame ones; the method was immunoSEQ multiplex PCR. This table holds fewer than 9,500 clones, around 73% found once. This material consisted of CD8+ T cells from blood, taken at the 22-month timepoint. This receptor was taken from a human patient who received a liver transplant. The graft donor may account for some of the T cells. The V and J genes are TRBV11-2 and TRBJ1-4; D is perhaps TRBD1 (5 bases). CDR3 amino acids: CASSYDRYNEKLFF. The DNA for the CDR3 is TGTGCCAGCAGCTACGACAGATATAATGAAAAACTGTTTTTT. The full variable domain, with the rest looked up from reference TRBV11-2 and TRBJ1-4, is EAGVAQSPRYKIIEKRQSVAFWCNPISGHATLYWYQQILGQGPKLLIQFQNNGVVDDSQLPKDRFSAERLKGVDSTLKIQPAKLEDSAVYLCASSYDRYNEKLFFGSGTQLSVL.